The TCR beta chain described here comes from a study of CD8+CD57+ T cells in acquired aplastic anemia. Comment on this clonotype: Its antigen is not identified.

Per the germline V gene, CDR1 is SGHNT and CDR2 is YYREEE (reference sequence). The CDR3 is 16 amino acids. J lost 5 bases, V lost 0 bases, and 10 bases had no gene match. The authors sequenced patients whose flow cytometry had shown CD8+CD57+ cell expansion. TCR beta VDJ combinations and CDR3 sequences were profiled from genomic DNA. One entry per CDR3 protein, called by TCRdb with MiXCR from the reads. The sample has about 200,000 distinct CDR3 sequences; about 62% are singletons. Study findings and constraints: Patients and controls had in common 25 to 35 CD8+ CDR3 sequences.

The rearrangement uses TRBV5-4 and TRBJ1-2; the match to TRBD1 covers 7 bases. This clonotype was obtained from a human donor with aplastic anemia. Material: sorted CD4+, CD8+, or CD8+CD57+ T cells (not recorded which) from PBMCs. Here the CDR3 reads CASSLGGSTGLYGYTF. CDR3 nucleotides: TGTGCCAGCAGCTTGGGGGGATCGACAGGGCTTTATGGCTACACCTTC.